This note documents a single T cell receptor (beta chain) sequence. Its specificity is unknown. Per-sample yields of isolated PBMCs were at least 6 million. The data originate from a study of blood T cells in healthy people across ages. The study, taken as a whole, reports: Across the age range, TCR beta diversity per million T cells fell in a roughly linear way. The donors' CMV status was not determined, possibly confounding changes in expanded clonotypes.

Trimming left V 1 base short and J 1 base short, with 16 bases between. The CDR3 covers 17 residues. Looked up from germline, CDR1 is SGHVS and CDR2 is FQNEAQ. For the second PCR, which ran for roughly 6 to 12 cycles, a sample-barcoded 5' primer and a J-beta primer mix were used. TCRdb used MiXCR to reprocess the 5' RACE reads, holding one entry per CDR3 protein. This sample carries over 1.5 million distinct CDR3 sequences, around half of them seen once, and the ten largest clones take 2.1%. The receptor comes from a woman aged 40 to 50 in good health. Sample: blood. V is TRBV7-8 and J is TRBJ1-1; no clear D. CDR3 coding DNA: TGTGCCAGCAGCTTAGTTGGGCGCGGGCTCTCGAACACTGAAGCTTTCTTT. This sequence encodes CASSLVGRGLSNTEAFF.